This T cell receptor beta chain originates from a study of shared clonotypes between healthy human individuals. TCRdb keeps only in-frame clones here, not all; method: immunoSEQ multiplex PCR. The sample has 2 million to 3 million clones, under 95% seen once; the top ten hold 0.36%. V shed 0 bases and J 9 bases; nucleotides not matched to a gene: 15. Germline V lookup: CDR1 SGHRS, CDR2 YFSETQ. The CDR3 extends over 16 amino acids. This TCR derives from a man between 18 and 29 years old in good health. Some clones in this sample may be carry-over from other donors' samples. Sequences were obtained from naive CD4+ T cells from PBMCs. The subset here: CD45RA+ positively selected. The chain employs TRBV5-1 and TRBJ2-7, with TRBD2 matching over 7 bases. CDR3 loop: CASSLDPGRGIGGQYF. The CDR3 DNA reads TGCGCCAGCAGCTTGGACCCGGGGCGGGGGATAGGCGGGCAGTACTTC.